This TCR beta chain is drawn from a study of blood T cell repertoires in COVID-19. Overall study: T cells, B-cell-depleted T cells, or PBMCs provided the cDNA or gDNA that served as material.

Original processing notes: Reference gene primer amplification yielded estimated nucleated cell counts. Produced via immunoSEQ multiplex PCR; TCRdb's table is partial and in-frame only. V and J calls and clone size follow that table, whereas D and trimming were derived from the DNA. The top ten hold 4.5% to 6% of the sample, which has about 74,000 clones, 91% seen once. The length of the CDR3 is 18 residues. Germline CDR1 reads SNHLY; CDR2 reads FYNNEI. Trimming removed 3 bases from V and 3 bases from J; junction bases left unmatched: 11. The receptor comes from a woman aged 60-75 years with active COVID-19. The chain recombines TRBV2 with TRBJ2-5; 12 bases align to TRBD2. Input material: peripheral blood. Here the CDR3 reads CASSEGLTSGSSKETQYF. The CDR3, as DNA: TGTGCCAGCAGTGAGGGCCTGACTAGCGGGAGTTCCAAAGAGACCCAGTACTTC.